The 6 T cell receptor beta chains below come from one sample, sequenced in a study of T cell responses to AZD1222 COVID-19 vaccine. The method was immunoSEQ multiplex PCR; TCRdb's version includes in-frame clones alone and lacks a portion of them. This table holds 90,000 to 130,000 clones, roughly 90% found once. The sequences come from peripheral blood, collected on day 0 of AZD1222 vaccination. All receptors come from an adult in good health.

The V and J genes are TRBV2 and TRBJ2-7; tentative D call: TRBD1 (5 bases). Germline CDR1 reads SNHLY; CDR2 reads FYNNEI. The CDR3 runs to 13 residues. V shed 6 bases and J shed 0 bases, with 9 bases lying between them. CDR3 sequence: CASRDSSSYEQYF. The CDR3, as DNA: TGTGCCAGCAGAGACAGTAGCTCCTACGAGCAGTACTTC.

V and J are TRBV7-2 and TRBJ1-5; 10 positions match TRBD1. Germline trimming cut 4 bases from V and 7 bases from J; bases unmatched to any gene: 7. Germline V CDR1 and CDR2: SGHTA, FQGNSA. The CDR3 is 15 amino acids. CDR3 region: CASSSQGQGQQPQHF. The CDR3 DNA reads TGTGCCAGCAGCTCACAGGGACAGGGGCAGCAGCCCCAGCATTTT.

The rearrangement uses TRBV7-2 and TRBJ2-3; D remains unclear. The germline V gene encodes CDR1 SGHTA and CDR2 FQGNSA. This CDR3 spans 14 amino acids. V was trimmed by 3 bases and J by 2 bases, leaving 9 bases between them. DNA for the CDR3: TGTGCCAGCAGCTTTCTCGGACCCACAGATACGCAGTATTTT. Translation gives CASSFLGPTDTQYF.

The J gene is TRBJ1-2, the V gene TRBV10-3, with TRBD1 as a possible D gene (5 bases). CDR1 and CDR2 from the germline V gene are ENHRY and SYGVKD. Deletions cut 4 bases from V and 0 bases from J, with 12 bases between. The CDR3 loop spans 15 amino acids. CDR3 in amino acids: CAISASGGANYGYTF. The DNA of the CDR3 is TGTGCCATCAGTGCCAGCGGGGGGGCTAACTATGGCTACACCTTC.

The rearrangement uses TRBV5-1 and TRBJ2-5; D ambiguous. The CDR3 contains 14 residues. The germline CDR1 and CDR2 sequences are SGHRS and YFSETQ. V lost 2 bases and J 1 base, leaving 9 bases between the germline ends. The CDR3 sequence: CASSLSAIQETQYF. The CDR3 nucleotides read TGCGCCAGCAGCTTATCAGCGATCCAAGAGACCCAGTACTTC.

The CDR3 DNA is TGTGCCAGCAGTTACCCCTCTGGACAGGGATTAGGGAGCAATCAGCCCCAGCATTTT. Translation: CASSYPSGQGLGSNQPQHF. This chain joins TRBV6-2 or TRBV6-3 and TRBJ1-5, with 8 bases that match TRBD1. The CDR3 consists of 19 residues. The germline gives CDR1 MNHEY, CDR2 SVGEGT. V shed 2 bases and J 1 base; nucleotides not matched to a gene: 13.